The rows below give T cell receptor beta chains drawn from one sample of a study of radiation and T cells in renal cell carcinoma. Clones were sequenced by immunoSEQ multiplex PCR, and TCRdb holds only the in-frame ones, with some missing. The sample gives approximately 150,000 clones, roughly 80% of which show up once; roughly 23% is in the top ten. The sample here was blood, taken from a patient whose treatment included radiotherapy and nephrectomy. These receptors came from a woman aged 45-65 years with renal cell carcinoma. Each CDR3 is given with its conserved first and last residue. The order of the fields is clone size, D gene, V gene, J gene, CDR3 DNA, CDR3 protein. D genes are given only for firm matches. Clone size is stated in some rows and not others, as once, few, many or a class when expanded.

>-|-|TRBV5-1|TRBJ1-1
TGCGCCAGCAGCTTGGCCGGGGTTGAGAACACTGAAGCTTTCTTT
CASSLAGVENTEAFF
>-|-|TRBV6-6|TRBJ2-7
TGTGCCAGCACCGAGGTTGAGGGCCGTTCCCACTACGAGCAGTACTTC
CASTEVEGRSHYEQYF
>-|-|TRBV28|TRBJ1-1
TGTGCCAGTTTTATCTCTTGGGACAAGAGAGCTTTCTTT
CASFISWDKRAFF
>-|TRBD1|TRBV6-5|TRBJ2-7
TGTGCCAGCAGCCCTTACGTGGGACAGGGGGGCGAGCAGTACTTC
CASSPYVGQGGEQYF
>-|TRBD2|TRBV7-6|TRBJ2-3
TGTGCCAGCACCGGGACTAGCGGCACAGATACGCAGTATTTT
CASTGTSGTDTQYF
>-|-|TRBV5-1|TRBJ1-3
TGCGCCAGCAGTTTTGGGAGGGTTGGAAACACCATATATTTT
CASSFGRVGNTIYF
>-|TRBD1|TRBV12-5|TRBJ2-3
TGTGCTAGTGGTTTCGACACAGGGGTAACAGATACGCAGTATTTT
CASGFDTGVTDTQYF
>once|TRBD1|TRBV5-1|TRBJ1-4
TGCGCCAGCAGTACTGGACAGGCCGCAACTAATGAAAAACTGTTTTTT
CASSTGQAATNEKLFF
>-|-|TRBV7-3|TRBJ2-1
TGTGCCAGCAGCTTAGACAGCTACAATGAGCAGTTCTTC
CASSLDSYNEQFF
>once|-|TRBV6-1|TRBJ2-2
TGTGCCAGCAGTGAAGGACTCGAGCGGGCCGGCACCGGGGAGCTGTTTTTT
CASSEGLERAGTGELFF
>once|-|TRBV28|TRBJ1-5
TGTGCCAGCTGCCAAAGCAATCAGCCCCAGCATTTT
CASCQSNQPQHF
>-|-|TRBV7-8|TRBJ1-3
TGTGCCAGCAGGGGCCTCTCTGGAAACACCATATATTTT
CASRGLSGNTIYF
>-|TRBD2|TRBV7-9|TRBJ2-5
TGTGCCAGCAGCGCTTTGGCCTTTTATAGCGGGGAGACCCAGTACTTC
CASSALAFYSGETQYF
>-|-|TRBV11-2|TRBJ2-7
TGCGCCAGCAGCCAACAAACTAGAGGTTGGTACGAGCAGTACTTC
CASSQQTRGWYEQYF
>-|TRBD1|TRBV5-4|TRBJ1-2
TGTGCCAGCAGCTGGAGCCTCACAGGGGACTATGGCTACACCTTC
CASSWSLTGDYGYTF
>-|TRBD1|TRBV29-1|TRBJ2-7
TGCAGCACCCGGACAGGGGGGTACGAGCAGTACTTC
CSTRTGGYEQYF
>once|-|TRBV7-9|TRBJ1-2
TGTGCCAGCATTCCGGGAGGGACTAACTATGGCTACACCTTC
CASIPGGTNYGYTF
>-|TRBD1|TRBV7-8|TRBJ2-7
TGTGCCAGCAGCTGGGGGACAGATTACGAGCAGTACTTC
CASSWGTDYEQYF
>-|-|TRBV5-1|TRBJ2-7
TGCGCCAGCAGCTTGGACGGGGTCCGGGAGCAGTACTTC
CASSLDGVREQYF
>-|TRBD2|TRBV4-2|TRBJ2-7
TGTGCCAGCAGCCATCGTAGCGGGAGTGGCGCCTACGAGCAGTACTTC
CASSHRSGSGAYEQYF
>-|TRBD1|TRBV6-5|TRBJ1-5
TGTGCCAGCAGCCACAGGGGCGGCAATCAGCCCCAGCATTTT
CASSHRGGNQPQHF
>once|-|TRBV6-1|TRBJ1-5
TGTGCCAGCAGTGGGGGAGGGAGTAGCAATCAGCCCCAGCATTTT
CASSGGGSSNQPQHF
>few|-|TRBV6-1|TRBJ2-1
TGTGCCAGCAGGAGGGCGGCTGGTGGTGAGCAGTTCTTC
CASRRAAGGEQFF